This T cell receptor beta chain was found in a study of shared clonotypes between healthy human individuals. Study-level background: Plates per donor: three CD4 naive, three CD4 memory, two CD8 naive, one CD8 memory.

The assay was immunoSEQ multiplex PCR, and TCRdb's table has in-frame clones only and misses some. The sample shows about 710,000 clones, approximately 73% of them seen only once. The study, taken as a whole, reports: What limited the represented genetic and exposure-history diversity was the small number of donors.

Germline V lookup: CDR1 MDHEN, CDR2 SYDVKM. The CDR3 has 16 residues. V was clipped by 4 bases and J by 6 bases, with 22 bases between them. A note on this clone: The target antigen is unknown.

The sequencing sample was made of memory CD4+ T cells sorted from blood. Subset: CD45RA-negative fraction. The chain has TRBV28 and TRBJ2-7, with D possibly matching TRBD2 (5 bases). The clonotype was recovered from a woman between 25 and 40 years old in good health. The CDR3 protein is CASSSPTLRYRGEQYF. CDR3 DNA: TGTGCCAGCAGTTCCCCAACTCTGCGGTACCGGGGCGAGCAGTACTTC. Using reference TRBV28 and TRBJ2-7 for the parts outside the CDR3, the full variable domain is DVKVTQSSRYLVKRTGEKVFLECVQDMDHENMFWYRQDPGLGLRLIYFSYDVKMKEKGDIPEGYSVSREKKERFSLILESASTNQTSMYLCASSSPTLRYRGEQYFGPGTRLTVT.